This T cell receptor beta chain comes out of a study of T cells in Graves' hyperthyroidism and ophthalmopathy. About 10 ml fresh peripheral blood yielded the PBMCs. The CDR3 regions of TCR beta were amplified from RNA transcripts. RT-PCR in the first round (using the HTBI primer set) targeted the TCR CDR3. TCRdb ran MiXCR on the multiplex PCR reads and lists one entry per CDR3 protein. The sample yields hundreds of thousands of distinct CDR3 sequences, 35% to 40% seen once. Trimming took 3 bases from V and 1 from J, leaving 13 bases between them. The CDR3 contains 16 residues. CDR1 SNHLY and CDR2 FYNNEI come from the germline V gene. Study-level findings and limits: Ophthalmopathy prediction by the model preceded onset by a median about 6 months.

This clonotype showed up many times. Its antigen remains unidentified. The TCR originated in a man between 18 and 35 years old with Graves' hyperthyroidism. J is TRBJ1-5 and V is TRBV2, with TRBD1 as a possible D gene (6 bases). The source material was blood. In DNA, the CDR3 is TGTGCCAGCAGTGACAGGGGAGGGAGAAGCAATCAGCCCCAGCATTTT. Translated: CASSDRGGRSNQPQHF.